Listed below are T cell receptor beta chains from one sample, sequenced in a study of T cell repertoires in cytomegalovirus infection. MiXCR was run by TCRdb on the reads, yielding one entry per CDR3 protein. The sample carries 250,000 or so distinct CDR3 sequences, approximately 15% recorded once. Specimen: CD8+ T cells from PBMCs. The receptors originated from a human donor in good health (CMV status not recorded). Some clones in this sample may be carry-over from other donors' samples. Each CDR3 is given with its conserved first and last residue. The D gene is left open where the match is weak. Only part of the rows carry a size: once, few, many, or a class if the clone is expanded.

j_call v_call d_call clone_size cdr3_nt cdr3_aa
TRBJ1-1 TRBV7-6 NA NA TGTGCCAGCAGCTTAGTAAAATCAGGGACTGAAGCTTTCTTT CASSLVKSGTEAFF
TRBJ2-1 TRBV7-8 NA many TGTGCCAGCAGCTTCCGCCCACTAGCCTATGAGCAGTTCTTC CASSFRPLAYEQFF
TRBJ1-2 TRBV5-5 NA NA TGTGCCAGCAGCTTGGAGGTTGGGGTTTGGAGCTATGGCTACACCTTC CASSLEVGVWSYGYTF
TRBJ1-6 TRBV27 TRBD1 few TGTGCCAGCAGTCCCGGGACAGGGAGTGCCTATAATTCACCCCTCCACTTT CASSPGTGSAYNSPLHF
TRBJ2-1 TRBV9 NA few TGTGCCAGCAGCGTAGCCGCCCGCGGGGATTACAATGAGCAGTTCTTC CASSVAARGDYNEQFF
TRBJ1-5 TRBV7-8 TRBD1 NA TGTGCCAGCAGCTTAGCACAGGGGTATCAGCCCCAGCATTTT CASSLAQGYQPQHF
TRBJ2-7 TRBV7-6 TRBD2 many TGTGCCAGCAGCTTAGATTGGGGGGGTGAGCAGTACTTC CASSLDWGGEQYF
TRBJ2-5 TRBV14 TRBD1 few TGTGCCAGCAGCCAAGAAAGGCTGGGACAGTATCAAGAGACCCAGTACTTC CASSQERLGQYQETQYF
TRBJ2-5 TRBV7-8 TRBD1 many TGTGCCAGCAGCTCTCGACAGGGGGTTTCGACCCAGTACTTC CASSSRQGVSTQYF
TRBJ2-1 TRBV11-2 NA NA TGTGCCAGCAGCTCCCTGGGGGCAGGCGGGTCCAATGAGCAGTTCTTC CASSSLGAGGSNEQFF